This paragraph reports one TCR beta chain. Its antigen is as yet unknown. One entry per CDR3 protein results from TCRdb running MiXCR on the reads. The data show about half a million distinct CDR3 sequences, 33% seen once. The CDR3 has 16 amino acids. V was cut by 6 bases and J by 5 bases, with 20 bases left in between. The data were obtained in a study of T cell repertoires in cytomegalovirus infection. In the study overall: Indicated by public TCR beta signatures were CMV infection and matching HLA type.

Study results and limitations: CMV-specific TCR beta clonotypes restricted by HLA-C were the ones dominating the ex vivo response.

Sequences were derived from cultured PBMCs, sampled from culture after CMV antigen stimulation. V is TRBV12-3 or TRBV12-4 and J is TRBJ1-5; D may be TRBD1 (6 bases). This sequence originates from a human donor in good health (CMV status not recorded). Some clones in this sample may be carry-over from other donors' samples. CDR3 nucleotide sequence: TGTGCCAGCAGCGAGGGGGGGGGAGGGCCCTATCAGCCCCAGCATTTT. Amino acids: CASSEGGGGPYQPQHF.